This T cell receptor (beta chain) is drawn from a study of identical twins. Each CDR3 protein gets one entry after TCRdb re-called the 5' RACE reads with MiXCR. The data contain approximately 690,000 distinct CDR3 sequences, 6% to 6.5% of them singletons. At least ten counts were recorded for this clonotype. Sequences were obtained from naive T cells sorted from blood. The clonotype was recovered from a man in his late teens or twenties in good health.

The CDR3 loop reads CASSFASGTGNTGELFF. The CDR3 DNA reads as TGTGCCAGCAGTTTCGCCTCCGGGACGGGGAACACCGGGGAGCTGTTTTTT. The chain uses TRBV28 and TRBJ2-2; D is possibly TRBD1 or TRBD2 (5 bases each). V was trimmed by 3 bases and J by 1 base, leaving 15 bases between them. The CDR3 loop spans 17 amino acids. CDR1 and CDR2 from the germline V gene are MDHEN and SYDVKM.